The sequence of this T cell receptor beta chain was determined in a study of cytomegalovirus exposure and HLA in healthy donors. As for the study in general: Sequencing of about 200 million T cells in an earlier analysis found 100 million or so unique TCR beta sequences.

PCR employed 60 Vbeta and 13 Jbeta primers. Generated by immunoSEQ multiplex PCR, the TCRdb table keeps only in-frame clones and is missing some. Its clone listing holds some 130,000 clones. For this clone: Its specificity is unknown.

General study points: Rare TCR sequences predominated, though certain public TCRs were found in many donors. When analyzed later, a missense DCLRE1C variant was found to be linked to TCR beta V- and J-gene trimming.

The CDR3 is 14 residues long. The germline V gene has CDR1 SGHNT and CDR2 YYREEE (reference sequence). V gave up 4 bases and J gave up 1 base, with 12 bases separating them. The rearrangement joins TRBV5-4 to TRBJ2-7; possible D gene TRBD1, 6 bases. The sequence came from a woman aged 40 to 55 in good health and CMV-seropositive. The sample comprised PBMCs. The CDR3 coding sequence is TGTGCCAGCAGCAGGGGGACACCGTCCTACGAGCAGTACTTC. This codes for CASSRGTPSYEQYF.